The text below deals with one T cell receptor (beta chain). Cohorts were determined from participant-reported clinical history. Cohort 3 donors were reported recovered after two negative PCRs, clearance, or symptom resolution. Trimming cost V 2 bases and J 4 bases, with 11 bases left between them. The CDR3 runs 14 residues. Germline CDR1 and CDR2: MDHEN and SYDVKM. The data originate from a study of blood T cell repertoires in COVID-19. Whole-study context: Some COVID-19 samples were acute and others convalescent; all came from the United States, Italy and Spain. PBMCs, B-cell-depleted T cells, or T cells provided the cDNA or gDNA that made up the material.

Some clones are missing from TCRdb's copy, which holds only in-frame ones; the method was immunoSEQ multiplex PCR. This repertoire shows about 300,000 clones, roughly 90% found once; its top ten account for 4.5% to 5.5%. The chain recombines TRBV28 with TRBJ2-5; D uncertain. Sequencing was performed on PBMCs or T cells enriched from blood (not recorded which). This TCR was recovered from a man in his 60s who had recovered from COVID-19. CDR3 sequence: CASSLHTIRETQYF. DNA of the CDR3: TGTGCCAGCAGTTTACACACGATTCGAGAGACCCAGTACTTC.